Given below is one T cell receptor (beta chain) in context. This sample is part of a study of blood T cell repertoires in COVID-19. The wider study: The study drew acute and convalescent COVID-19 samples from the United States, Italy and Spain. T cells, B-cell-depleted T cells, or PBMCs supplied cDNA or gDNA.

V was trimmed by 0 bases and J by 4 bases, leaving 10 bases between them. Germline-derived CDR1 and CDR2 are MNHNS and SASEGT. The CDR3 is 15 amino acids. How the authors handled the data: Reference gene primer amplification gave nucleated cell count estimates. The data were produced by immunoSEQ multiplex PCR, yet TCRdb's version contains in-frame clones alone and is incomplete. V, J and clone size derive from that table, while D and trimming were established from the DNA sequence. The table has roughly 57,000 clones, more than 85% seen once. This TCR came from a human donor in a cohort sampled during active COVID-19. V usage is TRBV6-1 and J usage is TRBJ1-5, with D hard to call. The sequenced sample was peripheral blood. CDR3 in DNA: TGTGCCAGCAGTGAAGCCGGGGTTGGGAATCAGCCCCAGCATTTT. Amino acids: CASSEAGVGNQPQHF.